A single sample gave rise to the 28 T cell receptor beta chains below, sequenced in a study of T cell responses to AZD1222 COVID-19 vaccine. TCRdb keeps only in-frame clones here, not all; method: immunoSEQ multiplex PCR. The repertoire includes over 95,000 clones, 91% of them detected once, and 4% to 5.5% sits in the top ten. The specimen comprised peripheral blood, sampled on day 0 of AZD1222 vaccination. The receptors derive from an adult in good health.

The chain uses TRBV7-9 and TRBJ1-2, with TRBD1 identical over 7 bases. Per the germline V gene, CDR1 is SEHNR and CDR2 is FQNEAQ (reference sequence). V was clipped by 2 bases and J by 8 bases; unmatched bases: 11. The CDR3 length is 15 residues. DNA for the CDR3: TGTGCCAGCAGCTTAACTACAGGGGATTTAGCCGGCTACACCTTC. It codes for CASSLTTGDLAGYTF.

This chain uses TRBV28 with TRBJ1-1; D is ambiguous. Trimming pared 11 bases from V and 0 bases from J, leaving 13 bases between. Germline lookup yields CDR1 MDHEN and CDR2 SYDVKM. There are 13 residues in the CDR3. The CDR3 DNA reads TGTGCCTGTCTGACCCCTTTGAACACTGAAGCTTTCTTT. Its translation is CACLTPLNTEAFF. Full variable domain (rest looked up from reference TRBV28 and TRBJ1-1): DVKVTQSSRYLVKRTGEKVFLECVQDMDHENMFWYRQDPGLGLRLIYFSYDVKMKEKGDIPEGYSVSREKKERFSLILESASTNQTSMYLCACLTPLNTEAFFGQGTRLTVV.

The rearrangement uses TRBV30 and TRBJ1-3; no firm D call. Trimming took 2 bases from V and 0 from J, leaving 8 bases between them. This CDR3 contains 14 residues. Germline-derived CDR1 and CDR2 are GTSNPN and SVGIG (reference sequence). The CDR3 nucleotides are TGTGCCTGGAGTCCAATGAGCTCTGGAAACACCATATATTTT. Residues: CAWSPMSSGNTIYF.

V and J are TRBV30 and TRBJ1-5; TRBD1 is a possible D gene (6 bases). Trimming shortened V by 3 bases and J by 0 bases, and 9 bases separated the two germline ends. Germline-derived CDR1 and CDR2 are GTSNPN and SVGIG (reference sequence). The CDR3 loop spans 14 amino acids. The CDR3 DNA follows: TGTGCCTGGAGGGTGACAGGTAGCAATCAGCCCCAGCATTTT. Translation: CAWRVTGSNQPQHF.

This chain connects TRBV30 to TRBJ2-5, with no clear D. From germline, CDR1 is GTSNPN and CDR2 SVGIG (reference sequence). Trimming took 1 base from V and 5 from J, leaving 8 bases between them. The CDR3 extends over 12 amino acids. In nucleotides, the CDR3 is TGTGCCTGGAGTGGCCTCAACGAGACCCAGTACTTC. This encodes CAWSGLNETQYF. Drawing the rest from reference TRBV30 and TRBJ2-5, the complete variable domain is SQTIHQWPATLVQPVGSPLSLECTVEGTSNPNLYWYRQAAGRGLQLLFYSVGIGQISSEVPQNLSASRPQDRQFILSSKKLLLSDSGFYLCAWSGLNETQYFGPGTRLLVL.

The chain is built from TRBV7-9 and TRBJ1-1; 9 bases align to TRBD1. V was clipped by 2 bases and J by 10 bases; unmatched bases: 8. Germline CDR1 SEHNR, CDR2 FQNEAQ (reference sequence). The CDR3 sequence is 14 residues long. The CDR3 loop is CASSLLDRGFRAFF. Here the CDR3 DNA reads TGTGCCAGCAGCTTACTCGACAGGGGGTTTCGAGCTTTCTTT.

The rearrangement links TRBV5-5 to TRBJ1-2; 9 nucleotides agree with TRBD1. V lost 4 bases and J lost 8; bases outside the gene matches: 6. This CDR3 contains 13 residues. The germline V gene has CDR1 SGHKS and CDR2 YYEKEE (reference sequence). This CDR3 reads CASSQTGGTGYTF. In nucleotides, the CDR3 is TGTGCCAGCAGCCAGACAGGGGGGACAGGCTACACCTTC. Full variable domain (missing parts from reference TRBV5-5 and TRBJ1-2): DAGVTQSPTHLIKTRGQQVTLRCSPISGHKSVSWYQQVLGQGPQFIFQYYEKEERGRGNFPDRFSARQFPNYSSELNVNALLLGDSALYLCASSQTGGTGYTFGSGTRLTVV.

The chain employs TRBV7-8 and TRBJ2-4; D might be TRBD2 (7 bases). Germline lookup yields CDR1 SGHVS and CDR2 FQNEAQ. This CDR3 region has 18 residues. Deletions cut 5 bases from V and 0 bases from J, with 20 bases between. Here the CDR3 reads CASSTRGAGDLAKNIQYF. The CDR3 region has the DNA TGTGCCAGCAGCACTCGGGGGGCAGGGGATTTAGCCAAAAACATTCAGTACTTC.

V is TRBV27 and J is TRBJ1-2, with D maybe TRBD1 (5 bases). V lost 0 bases, J lost 1 base, and 12 bases lay in between. The germline gives CDR1 MNHEY, CDR2 SMNVEV (reference sequence). The CDR3 runs 16 residues. CDR3 nucleotides: TGTGCCAGCAGTTTATCGAAGACAGCTATTAACTATGGCTACACCTTC. Translation: CASSLSKTAINYGYTF.

This clone was detected only once. V and J are TRBV6-2 or TRBV6-3 and TRBJ1-5; 7 bases line up with TRBD1. In germline, CDR1 is MNHEY, CDR2 SVGEGT. V gave up 2 bases and J gave up 0 bases; unmatched junction bases: 7. The CDR3 spans 17 residues. The CDR3 reads CASSYAWDRYSNQPQHF. CDR3 sequence (DNA): TGTGCCAGCAGTTACGCCTGGGACAGATATAGCAATCAGCCCCAGCATTTT.

The chain combines TRBV27 with TRBJ1-3; possibly TRBD1 for D (5 bases). There are 15 residues in the CDR3. The V gene lost 0 bases and the J gene lost 2 bases, with 8 bases spanning the gap. Germline V gives CDR1 MNHEY, CDR2 SMNVEV (reference sequence). CDR3 loop: CASSLSTAPGNTIYF. The CDR3 region has the DNA TGTGCCAGCAGTTTATCGACAGCACCTGGAAACACCATATATTTT.

This clone was detected once. This sequence joins TRBV5-1 and TRBJ2-3; 10 positions match TRBD2. Germline lookup yields CDR1 SGHRS and CDR2 YFSETQ. The CDR3 consists of 16 residues. After removal of 0 bases from V and 3 bases from J, the junction contained 4 bases not matched to a gene. The CDR3 DNA reads TGCGCCAGCAGCTTGGAGCGGGGGGGCCTGACAGATACGCAGTATTTT. This encodes CASSLERGGLTDTQYF.

V gene TRBV28 combines with J gene TRBJ1-3; a weak D match, TRBD1 (6 bases). The CDR3 consists of 13 residues. The germline gives CDR1 MDHEN, CDR2 SYDVKM. V lost 10 bases to trimming and J lost 1 base, with 11 bases between them. This CDR3 reads CATTTGSGNTIYF. The CDR3 DNA is TGTGCCACTACGACAGGATCTGGAAACACCATATATTTT. The variable domain in full, with the rest retrieved from reference TRBV28 and TRBJ1-3, is DVKVTQSSRYLVKRTGEKVFLECVQDMDHENMFWYRQDPGLGLRLIYFSYDVKMKEKGDIPEGYSVSREKKERFSLILESASTNQTSMYLCATTTGSGNTIYFGEGSWLTVV.

Only one count was recorded for this clone. J is TRBJ1-3 and V is TRBV28; perhaps TRBD1 as D (6 bases). Between the trimmed V and J ends, which lost 2 bases and 1 base, there was a span of 21 bases. CDR3 length equals 19 residues. CDR1 and CDR2 from the germline V gene are MDHEN and SYDVKM. Here the CDR3 DNA reads TGTGCCAGCAGTTTAATGGTGCGAAGCCACAGGGATTCTGGAAACACCATATATTTT. Translation gives CASSLMVRSHRDSGNTIYF.

The CDR3 coding sequence is TGCAGCGTCCAAAGAGGACAGGGTGGCAATGAGCAGTTCTTC. Translation: CSVQRGQGGNEQFF. The gene calls are TRBV29-1 and TRBJ2-1; the match to TRBD1 covers 8 bases. The junction had 10 bases not matched to a gene; V was cut back by 6 bases and J by 6 bases. Looked up from germline, CDR1 is SQVTM and CDR2 is ANQGSEA. This CDR3 spans 14 amino acids.

The chain links TRBV7-2 to TRBJ2-5; perhaps TRBD2 as D (6 bases). CDR3 length equals 14 residues. V lost 8 bases and J 2 bases, leaving 15 bases between the germline ends. Per the germline V gene, CDR1 is SGHTA and CDR2 is FQGNSA. The CDR3 spells CASLGGSLQETQYF. In DNA, the CDR3 is TGTGCCAGCTTGGGGGGAAGCTTACAAGAGACCCAGTACTTC.

The rearrangement links TRBV19 to TRBJ1-5; D may be TRBD1 (6 bases). The germline gives CDR1 LNHDA, CDR2 SQIVND (reference sequence). V lost 3 bases and J 7 bases, leaving 19 bases between the germline ends. The CDR3 is 16 amino acids. The CDR3 is CASSMLGTRGTQPQHF. Written as DNA, the CDR3 is TGTGCCAGTAGTATGCTGGGCACAAGGGGGACACAGCCCCAGCATTTT. Full variable domain (remainder filled in from reference TRBV19 and TRBJ1-5): DGGITQSPKYLFRKEGQNVTLSCEQNLNHDAMYWYRQDPGQGLRLIYYSQIVNDFQKGDIAEGYSVSREKKESFPLTVTSAQKNPTAFYLCASSMLGTRGTQPQHFGDGTRLSIL.

V is TRBV21-1 and J is TRBJ1-2; the DNA was not compared with TRBD1, the D call given in the table. TRBV21-1 is described as a pseudogene. The length of the CDR3 is 14 residues. The CDR3: CASTLDRVGDGYTF. In DNA form, the CDR3 reads TGTGCCAGCACCCTTGACAGGGTTGGAGATGGCTACACCTTC.

The chain has TRBV28 and TRBJ1-1; 8 nucleotides agree with TRBD1. Germline CDR1 is MDHEN and CDR2 is SYDVKM. Trimming at V came to 6 bases and at J to 11 bases, leaving 17 bases not matched to a gene. The CDR3 extends over 15 amino acids. The CDR3 nucleotides read TGTGCCAGCAGAACCGGGACAGGCCCTTTAGGGGTGGCTTTCTTT. Amino acids: CASRTGTGPLGVAFF.

The V call is TRBV6-6, the J call TRBJ1-1; D is ambiguous. The germline gives CDR1 MNHNY, CDR2 SVGAGI (reference sequence). Trimming cost V 1 base and J 2 bases, with 11 bases left between them. This CDR3 is built from 15 residues. The CDR3 DNA reads TGTGCCAGCAGTTACTATTCTGGAAGCAACACTGAAGCTTTCTTT. It translates to CASSYYSGSNTEAFF.

This rearrangement joins TRBV7-2 to TRBJ1-3; D call uncertain. Per the germline V gene, CDR1 is SGHTA and CDR2 is FQGNSA. This CDR3 has 18 amino acids. Between the trimmed V and J ends, which lost 2 bases and 0 bases, there was a span of 17 bases. CDR3: CASSLTTGQLSSGNTIYF. The CDR3 DNA reads TGTGCCAGCAGCTTAACAACCGGGCAGCTTAGCTCTGGAAACACCATATATTTT.

In nucleotides, the CDR3 is TGTGCCAGTAGACCGGGGGGCGGCAGGGACCTTGGCTACACCTTC. Amino acid sequence: CASRPGGGRDLGYTF. The chain is built from TRBV19 and TRBJ1-2; tentative D call: TRBD1 (6 bases). There are 15 residues in the CDR3. Germline CDR1 reads LNHDA; CDR2 reads SQIVND (reference sequence). Trimming left V 6 bases short and J 7 bases short, with 21 bases between. Drawing the rest from reference TRBV19 and TRBJ1-2, the complete variable domain is DGGITQSPKYLFRKEGQNVTLSCEQNLNHDAMYWYRQDPGQGLRLIYYSQIVNDFQKGDIAEGYSVSREKKESFPLTVTSAQKNPTAFYLCASRPGGGRDLGYTFGSGTRLTVV.

The chain couples TRBV7-3 to TRBJ2-1, with a weak D call TRBD2 (6 bases). The CDR3 totals 18 residues. The germline V gene has CDR1 SGHTA and CDR2 FQGTGA. V was cut by 1 base and J by 2 bases, with 18 bases left in between. The CDR3 loop reads CASSLKGGASLAYNEQFF. The CDR3 DNA sequence: TGTGCCAGCAGCTTAAAGGGCGGGGCGTCCTTAGCCTACAATGAGCAGTTCTTC.

The gene calls are TRBV27 and TRBJ2-1; 8 nucleotides match TRBD2. CDR1 MNHEY and CDR2 SMNVEV come from the germline V gene (reference sequence). V lost 3 bases and J lost 3; bases outside the gene matches: 4. This CDR3 comprises 15 residues. The CDR3 sequence is CASSFAGGLYNEQFF. Written as DNA, the CDR3 is TGTGCCAGCAGTTTCGCGGGGGGTCTCTACAATGAGCAGTTCTTC.

V and J are TRBV6-4 and TRBJ2-3; D might be TRBD2 (6 bases). Trimming stripped 3 bases from V and 5 bases from J, with 15 bases between. CDR1 and CDR2 from the germline V gene are MRHNA and SNTAGT. The CDR3 has 15 residues. This CDR3 is CASSDFGGLGDTQYF. In DNA, the CDR3 is TGTGCCAGCAGTGATTTCGGGGGATTGGGAGATACGCAGTATTTT.

The J gene is TRBJ1-1, the V gene TRBV18; TRBD1 is a possible D gene (6 bases). CDR1 and CDR2 from the germline V gene are KGHSH and LQKENI. With 0 bases removed from V and 7 bases from J, the gap between germline ends came to 9 bases. The CDR3 is 13 amino acids. For the CDR3, the DNA is TGTGCCAGCTCACCACCGGGACAATTTGAAGCTTTCTTT. Protein: CASSPPGQFEAFF.

This chain links TRBV5-5 with TRBJ1-5, with D unresolved. The CDR3 has 12 residues. Germline lookup yields CDR1 SGHKS and CDR2 YYEKEE (reference sequence). Trimming stripped 0 bases from V and 7 bases from J, with 5 bases between. The CDR3 region is CASSLGDQPQHF. The CDR3 nucleotides are TGTGCCAGCAGCTTGGGCGACCAGCCCCAGCATTTT.

The chain is built from TRBV6-5 and TRBJ1-4, with 8 bases that match TRBD1. This CDR3 is built from 15 residues. With 6 bases clipped from V and 7 bases from J, the junction kept 10 bases outside the gene matches. Germline values: CDR1 MNHEY, CDR2 SVGAGI. This chain's CDR3 is CASRYQGAGGEKLFF. The DNA of the CDR3 is TGTGCCAGCAGATACCAGGGGGCAGGCGGTGAAAAACTGTTTTTT.